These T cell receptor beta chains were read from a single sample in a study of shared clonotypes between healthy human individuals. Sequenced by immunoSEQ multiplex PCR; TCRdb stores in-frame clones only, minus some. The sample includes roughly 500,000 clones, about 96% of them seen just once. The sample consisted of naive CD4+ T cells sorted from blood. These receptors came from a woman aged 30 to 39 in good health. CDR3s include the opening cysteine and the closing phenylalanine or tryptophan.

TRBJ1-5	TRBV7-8	CASNQEQGANQPQHF
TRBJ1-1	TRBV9	CASSAVSLRNTEAFF
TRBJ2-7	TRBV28	CASSRQGSGYEQYF
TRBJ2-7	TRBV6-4	CASRRDRDSYEQYF
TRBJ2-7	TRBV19	CASSSRGFEQYF
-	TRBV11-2	CASSFIRDRGVYEQYF
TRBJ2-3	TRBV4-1	CASSPPGERADTQYF
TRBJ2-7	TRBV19	CASSPLQGEQYF
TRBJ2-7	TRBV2	CASSEEAGAEQYF
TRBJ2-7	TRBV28	CASSLMEAGFNEQYF
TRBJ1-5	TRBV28	CASSIRGDQPQHF
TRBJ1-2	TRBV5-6	CASSLGRRTYGYTF
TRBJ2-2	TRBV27	CASSLQGWTGELFF
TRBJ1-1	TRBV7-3	CASSLLRETNTEAFF
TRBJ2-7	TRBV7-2	CASSSIRDRSYEQYF
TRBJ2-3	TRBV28	CASSVSSTDTQYF
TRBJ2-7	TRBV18	CASSLKETGPGGEQYF
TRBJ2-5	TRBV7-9	CASSLVSGAGETQYF
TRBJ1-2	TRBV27	CASSSWHRINSNYGYTF
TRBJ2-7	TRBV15	CATSRDRAGSGEQYF
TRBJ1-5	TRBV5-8	CASSGGQYSNQPQHF
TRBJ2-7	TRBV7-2	CASRTGTGGNEQYF
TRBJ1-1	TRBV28	CASSSGTRNTEAFF
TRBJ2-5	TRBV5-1	CASSLGDIQETQYF
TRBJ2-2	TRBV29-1	CSVELLGNANTGELFF
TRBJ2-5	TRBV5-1	CASRPGLEETQYF
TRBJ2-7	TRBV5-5	CASSLLPGTSYEQYF
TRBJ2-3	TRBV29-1	CSVAGPTITDTQYF
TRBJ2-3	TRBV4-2	CASSQDGQFTQYF
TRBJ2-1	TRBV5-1	CASASGSGGYNEQFF
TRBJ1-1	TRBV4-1	CASSQNPNMNTEAFF
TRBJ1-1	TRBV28	CASSFGQRPAEAFF
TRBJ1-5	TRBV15	CATSPSGTRDQPQHF
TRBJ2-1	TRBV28	CASSLYLGGGKEQFF
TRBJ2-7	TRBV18	CASSPRAGGGYEQYF
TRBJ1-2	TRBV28	CASILGGTNYGYTF
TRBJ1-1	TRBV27	CASSPLDRLNTEAFF
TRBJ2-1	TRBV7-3	CASSHGKSAEQFF
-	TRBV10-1	CASRETTDRFYEQYF
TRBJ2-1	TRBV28	CASSLYEGQHNEQFF
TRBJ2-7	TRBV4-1	CASSPRIDGKYEQYF
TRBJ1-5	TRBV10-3	CAISETDRGNQPQHF
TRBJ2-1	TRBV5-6	CASSLVVAGGFEQFF
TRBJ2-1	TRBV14	CASSLSRAGGPHNEQFF
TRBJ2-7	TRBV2	CASSPRQGDHEQYF
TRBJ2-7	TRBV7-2	CASSLALGLAGGSYEQYF
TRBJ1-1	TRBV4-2	CASSQGGGGPYTEAFF
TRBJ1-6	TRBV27	CASSLSQVSPLHF
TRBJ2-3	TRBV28	CASSFSRGVTDTQYF
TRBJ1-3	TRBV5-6	CASSTTGARGNTIYF
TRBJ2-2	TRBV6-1	CASTPGLLGELFF
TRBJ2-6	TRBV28	CASSLPGAGSSGANVLTF
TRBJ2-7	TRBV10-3	CAISGAEPYEQYF
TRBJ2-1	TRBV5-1	CASSARPGLAGVGMNEQFF
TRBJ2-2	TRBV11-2	CASSLDLGGELFF
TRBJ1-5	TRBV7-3	CASSEDRVNQPQHF
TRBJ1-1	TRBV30	CAWSVQGVTEAFF
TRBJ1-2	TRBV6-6	CASSPPRDINYGYTF
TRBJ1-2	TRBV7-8	CASSLARWGGKYGYTF
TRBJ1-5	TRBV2	CASSVRTISNQPQHF